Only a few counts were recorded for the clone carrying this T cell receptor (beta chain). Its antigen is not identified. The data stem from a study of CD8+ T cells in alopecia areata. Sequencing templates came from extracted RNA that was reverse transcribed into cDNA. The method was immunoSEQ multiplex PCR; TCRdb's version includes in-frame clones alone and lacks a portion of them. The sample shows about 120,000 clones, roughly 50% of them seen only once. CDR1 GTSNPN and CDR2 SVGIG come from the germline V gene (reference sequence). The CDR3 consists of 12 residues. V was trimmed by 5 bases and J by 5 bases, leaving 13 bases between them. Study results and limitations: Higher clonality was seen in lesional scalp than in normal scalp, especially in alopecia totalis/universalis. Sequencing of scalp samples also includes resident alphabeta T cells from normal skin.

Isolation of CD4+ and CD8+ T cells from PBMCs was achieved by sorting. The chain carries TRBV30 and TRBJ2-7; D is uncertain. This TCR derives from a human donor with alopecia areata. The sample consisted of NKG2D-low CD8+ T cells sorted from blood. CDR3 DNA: TGTGCCTGGCATCTCGGCCTGAACGAGCAGTACTTC. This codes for CAWHLGLNEQYF.